The rows below give T cell receptor beta chains drawn from one sample of a study of cytomegalovirus exposure and HLA in healthy donors. Clones were read by immunoSEQ multiplex PCR, and TCRdb kept only the in-frame ones, dropping some. The sample has around 60,000 clones; roughly 90% are singletons. Sequencing was carried out using PBMCs. Every receptor here comes from a man between 18 and 35 years old in good health and CMV-seronegative. Both conserved end residues are part of each CDR3. D genes are given only for firm matches. Part of the rows lack a size; the others show once, few, many or a class for expanded clones.

. | TRBJ2-7 | TRBV6-5 | . | TGTGCCAGCAGTAATACACCAGACTCCTACGAGCAGTACTTC | CASSNTPDSYEQYF
. | TRBJ2-3 | TRBV5-6 | . | TGTGCCAGCAGCCATACAGGCACAGATACGCAGTATTTT | CASSHTGTDTQYF
. | TRBJ1-1 | TRBV21-1 | . | TGTGCCAGCAAGGGAGCTGAAGCTTTCTTT | CASKGAEAFF
. | TRBJ2-3 | TRBV15 | . | TGTGCCACCAGCGATAGCACCACCTTGAGGACAGATACGCAGTATTTT | CATSDSTTLRTDTQYF
. | TRBJ1-1 | TRBV28 | TRBD1 | TGTGCCAGCAGTTCCGGGACAGGGTGGAATGAAGCTTTCTTT | CASSSGTGWNEAFF
. | TRBJ1-2 | TRBV2 | . | TGTGCCAGCAGGGTGAGCTATGGCTACACCTTC | CASRVSYGYTF
. | TRBJ2-7 | TRBV4-1 | TRBD2 | TGCGCCAGCAGCCGATTTAGCGGGAGGCAGGGCGAGCAGTACTTC | CASSRFSGRQGEQYF
. | TRBJ1-2 | TRBV7-9 | TRBD1 | TGTGCCAGCAGCTTCGCCGAGACTCCGGGACAGCTCCACACCTTC | CASSFAETPGQLHTF
. | TRBJ2-1 | TRBV6-5 | . | TGTGCCAGCAGGGGGCCGGGTCGTCTATGGTTCTTC | CASRGPGRLWFF
. | TRBJ2-1 | TRBV4-1 | TRBD2 | TGCGCCAGCAGTCGACTAGCGGGTCTCAGCTCCTACAATGAGCAGTTCTTC | CASSRLAGLSSYNEQFF
. | TRBJ2-7 | TRBV28 | TRBD2 | TGTGCCAGCAGGGGGACTAGCGGGAGCCTCTACGAGCAGTACTTC | CASRGTSGSLYEQYF
. | TRBJ2-3 | TRBV4-3 | . | TGCGCCAGCAGCCAAGGGAAAGCGGCTAGCACAGATACGCAGTATTTT | CASSQGKAASTDTQYF
. | TRBJ1-2 | TRBV7-9 | . | TGTGCCAGCAGCTTAGTGGGGTGGCCGGGGACAACTAACTATGGCTACACCTTC | CASSLVGWPGTTNYGYTF
. | TRBJ2-3 | TRBV11-2 | TRBD2 | TGTGCCAGCAGCTTATTAAGCGGGAGAGTAGATACGCAGTATTTT | CASSLLSGRVDTQYF
. | TRBJ2-7 | TRBV5-6 | . | TGTGCCAGCAGCTTGTCAGGGGACTACGAGCAGTACTTC | CASSLSGDYEQYF
few | TRBJ2-7 | TRBV19 | . | TGTGCCAGTAGTGAGGGAGAGAACGAGCAGTACTTC | CASSEGENEQYF
. | TRBJ1-2 | TRBV2 | . | TGTGCCAGCAGCACGGGTCTTGACAACTATGGCTACACCTTC | CASSTGLDNYGYTF
. | TRBJ2-7 | TRBV27 | . | TGTGCCAGCAGTTCCAGATCCTACGAGCAGTACTTC | CASSSRSYEQYF
. | TRBJ2-5 | TRBV28 | TRBD2 | TGTGCCAGCAGTTTCTGGACTAGCGCACAAGAGACCCAGTACTTC | CASSFWTSAQETQYF
few | TRBJ2-7 | TRBV9 | TRBD1 | TGTGCCAGCAGCGTAGCTCGGGACAGATCCTACGAGCAGTACTTC | CASSVARDRSYEQYF
. | TRBJ2-1 | TRBV2 | TRBD2 | TGTGCCAGCAGTGAAGCCCCTCCCGGGACTAGCGGGAGTGATGAGCAGTTCTTC | CASSEAPPGTSGSDEQFF
. | TRBJ2-1 | TRBV7-2 | . | TGTGCCAGCAGCGTTAGCGGAAGCTCCTACAATGAGCAGTTCTTC | CASSVSGSSYNEQFF
few | TRBJ2-1 | TRBV19 | . | TGTGCCAGTAGTATTGGGGAGGATTACAATGAGCAGTTCTTC | CASSIGEDYNEQFF
. | TRBJ2-1 | TRBV6-5 | TRBD1 | TGTGCCAGCAGCCTACGTCTAAATTCTCAGGGGGCCGAGGTCTTC | CASSLRLNSQGAEVF
. | TRBJ2-7 | TRBV7-2 | . | TGTGCCAGCAGCTTATCCAGGGGCCAACCCTACGAGCAGTACTTC | CASSLSRGQPYEQYF
. | TRBJ2-1 | TRBV13 | TRBD2 | TGTGCCAGCAGCGCCAGAGCGGGAGTATTGAATGAGCAGTTCTTC | CASSARAGVLNEQFF
. | TRBJ1-1 | TRBV7-9 | . | TGTGCCAGCAGACGAGTCGGAGTTGAAGCTTTCTTT | CASRRVGVEAFF
. | TRBJ2-7 | TRBV4-3 | TRBD2 | TGCGCCAGCAGCCAAGCACTAGCGGGTCCCTCCTACGAGCAGTACTTC | CASSQALAGPSYEQYF
once | TRBJ2-3 | TRBV21-1 | . | TGTGCCAGCAGCTCGAGTATAAGCGGGAGGGCAGATACGCAGTATTTT | CASSSSISGRADTQYF
. | TRBJ2-7 | TRBV2 | . | TGTGCCAGCAGTGAAGATCGTGGCCTTGCCTACGAGCAGTACTTC | CASSEDRGLAYEQYF
. | TRBJ2-7 | TRBV2 | TRBD1 | TGTGCCAGCACGAACAGGGGGTTAGGGGAGCAGTACTTC | CASTNRGLGEQYF
. | TRBJ1-1 | TRBV7-2 | . | TGTGCCAGCAGCTTAGCGTTACACATGAACACTGAAGCTTTCTTT | CASSLALHMNTEAFF
. | TRBJ2-3 | TRBV7-2 | TRBD2 | TGTGCCATCGATAACCCGGCGGGAGGCTCAGATACGCAGTATTTT | CAIDNPAGGSDTQYF
. | TRBJ2-3 | TRBV6-4 | TRBD2 | TGTGCCAGCAGTGAAATAGCGGGATCGGATACGCAGTATTTT | CASSEIAGSDTQYF
. | TRBJ2-1 | TRBV5-5 | . | TGTGCCAGCAGCTTGGACCCCGGACACTACAATGAGCAGTTCTTC | CASSLDPGHYNEQFF
. | TRBJ2-7 | TRBV6-1 | TRBD1 | TGTGCCAGCAGCCCGCGGACAGGGGAAATTGGCGAGCAGTACTTC | CASSPRTGEIGEQYF
. | TRBJ1-4 | TRBV11-2 | . | TGTGCCAGCAGCTTAGGGAGGGGGGGAGCAACTAATGAAAAACTGTTTTTT | CASSLGRGGATNEKLFF
. | TRBJ2-7 | TRBV15 | . | TGTGCCACCAGCAGAGATGCGGCCTACGAGCAGTACTTC | CATSRDAAYEQYF
. | TRBJ2-6 | TRBV4-2 | . | TGTGCCAGCAGCCAAGGACAAAATGGGGCCAACGTCCTGACTTTC | CASSQGQNGANVLTF
. | TRBJ2-5 | TRBV6-5 | . | TGTGCCAGCAGTTATAGTCAAATACAAGAGACCCAGTACTTC | CASSYSQIQETQYF